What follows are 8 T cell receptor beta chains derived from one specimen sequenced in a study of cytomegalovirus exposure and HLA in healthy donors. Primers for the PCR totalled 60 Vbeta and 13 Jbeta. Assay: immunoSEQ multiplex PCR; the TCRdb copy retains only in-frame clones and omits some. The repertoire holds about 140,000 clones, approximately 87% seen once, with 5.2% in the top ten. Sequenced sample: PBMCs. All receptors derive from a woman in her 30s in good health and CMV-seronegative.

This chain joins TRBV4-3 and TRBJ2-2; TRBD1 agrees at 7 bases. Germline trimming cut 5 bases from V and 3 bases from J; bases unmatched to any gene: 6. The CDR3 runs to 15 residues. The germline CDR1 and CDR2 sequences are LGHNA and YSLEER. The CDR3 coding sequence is TGCGCCAGCAGCGGGGACAGCCTGTACACCGGGGAGCTGTTTTTT. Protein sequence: CASSGDSLYTGELFF.

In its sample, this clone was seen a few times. The CDR3 protein is CASSGWLGGLFF. The CDR3 DNA sequence: TGTGCCAGCAGTGGCTGGTTAGGGGGACTGTTTTTT. J is TRBJ1-4 and V is TRBV6-1, with a tentative D call TRBD1 (6 bases). From germline, CDR1 is MNHNS and CDR2 SASEGT. V dropped 4 bases and J dropped 13 bases, with 13 bases sitting between them. The CDR3 extends over 12 amino acids.

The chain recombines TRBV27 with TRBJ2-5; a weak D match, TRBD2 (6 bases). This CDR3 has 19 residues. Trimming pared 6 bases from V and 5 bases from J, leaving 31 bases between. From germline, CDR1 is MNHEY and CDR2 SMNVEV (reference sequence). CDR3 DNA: TGTGCCAGCAGCCCGTTCATGGGAGGTCGCCAAGCGTCTTTGGAGACCCAGTACTTC. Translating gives CASSPFMGGRQASLETQYF.

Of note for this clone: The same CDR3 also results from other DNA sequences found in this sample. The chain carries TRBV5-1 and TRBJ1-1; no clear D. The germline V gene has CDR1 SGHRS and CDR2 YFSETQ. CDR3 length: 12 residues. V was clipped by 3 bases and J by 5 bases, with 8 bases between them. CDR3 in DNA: TGCGCCAGCAGCTCGGGAGGTACTGAAGCTTTCTTT. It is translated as CASSSGGTEAFF.

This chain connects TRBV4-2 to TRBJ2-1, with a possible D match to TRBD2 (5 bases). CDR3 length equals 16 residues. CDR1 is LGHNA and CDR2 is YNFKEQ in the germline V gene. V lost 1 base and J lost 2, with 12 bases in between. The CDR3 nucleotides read TGTGCCAGCAGCCAAGGTGGCGGAGGCACCTACAATGAGCAGTTCTTC. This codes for CASSQGGGGTYNEQFF.

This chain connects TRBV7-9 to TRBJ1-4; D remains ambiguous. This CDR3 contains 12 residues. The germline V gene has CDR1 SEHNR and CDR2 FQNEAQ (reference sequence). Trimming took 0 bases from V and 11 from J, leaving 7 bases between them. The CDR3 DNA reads TGTGCCAGCAGCTTAGCGGAGGATAAACTGTTTTTT. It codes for CASSLAEDKLFF.

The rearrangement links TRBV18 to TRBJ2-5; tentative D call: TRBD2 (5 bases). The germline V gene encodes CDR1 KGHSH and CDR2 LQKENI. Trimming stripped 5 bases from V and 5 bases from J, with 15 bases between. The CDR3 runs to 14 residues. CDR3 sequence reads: CASSRAGPEETQYF. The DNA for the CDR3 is TGTGCCAGCTCAAGGGCGGGTCCCGAGGAGACCCAGTACTTC.

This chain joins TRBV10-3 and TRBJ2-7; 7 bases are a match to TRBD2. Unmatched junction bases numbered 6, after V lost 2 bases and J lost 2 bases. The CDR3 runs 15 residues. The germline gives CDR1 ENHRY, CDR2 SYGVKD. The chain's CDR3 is CAISEPRLAPYEQYF. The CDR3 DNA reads TGTGCCATCAGTGAGCCGAGACTAGCTCCCTACGAGCAGTACTTC.